Listed below are T cell receptor beta chains from one sample, sequenced in a study of blood T cells in healthy people across ages. TCRdb reprocessed the 5' RACE reads via MiXCR and lists one record per CDR3 protein. The profile covers hundreds of thousands of distinct CDR3 sequences, with roughly 43% appearing a single time and around 32% taken by the ten largest. Input material: blood. These receptors all come from a man older than 75 in good health. The CDR3 runs from the conserved cysteine through the conserved F or W. Each record gives: V gene, CDR3 protein.

v_gene: TRBV9
CDR3aa: CASSAAHGSGANVLTF

v_gene: TRBV5-1
CDR3aa: CASSLQAGASGDTQYF

v_gene: TRBV27
CDR3aa: CASSARTSTEQFF

v_gene: TRBV25-1
CDR3aa: CASRDSGRAQYF

v_gene: TRBV10-3
CDR3aa: CAISERREGPGQYF

v_gene: TRBV9
CDR3aa: CASSGTGTGKEKLFF

v_gene: TRBV7-9
CDR3aa: CASSRNREKLFF

v_gene: TRBV7-2
CDR3aa: CASRRPGGRDEQYF

v_gene: TRBV25-1
CDR3aa: CASSDYGQPATNEKLFF

v_gene: TRBV20-1
CDR3aa: CSARDSDIKAAFF

v_gene: TRBV6-4
CDR3aa: CASSPSGPTGELFF

v_gene: TRBV20-1
CDR3aa: CSARAGDRGKNNEQFF

v_gene: TRBV27
CDR3aa: CASRQKRRETQNF

v_gene: TRBV11-2
CDR3aa: CASSLTSTYNEQFF

v_gene: TRBV28
CDR3aa: CASLARRGSYEQYF

v_gene: TRBV7-2
CDR3aa: CASSLGSQGESANYGYTF

v_gene: TRBV3-1
CDR3aa: CASSDWTGISGYTF

v_gene: TRBV15
CDR3aa: CATSRETGGQHEQYF

v_gene: TRBV5-6
CDR3aa: CASSFGLAGGGYF

v_gene: TRBV12-3/TRBV12-4
CDR3aa: CASSAGGLLQETQYF

v_gene: TRBV28
CDR3aa: CASSLLSTGNYGYTF

v_gene: TRBV29-1
CDR3aa: CSSWANTEAFF

v_gene: TRBV11-1
CDR3aa: CASSLGGTSGISYGQYF

v_gene: TRBV4-3
CDR3aa: CASSHTLGGAGANVLTF

v_gene: TRBV3-1
CDR3aa: CASSQNPNRVVRQATYGYTF

v_gene: TRBV4-2
CDR3aa: CASSPSTSGGVYEQYF

v_gene: TRBV5-5
CDR3aa: CASSVGSDNEQFF

v_gene: TRBV7-2
CDR3aa: CASNSGTPTQETQYF

v_gene: TRBV6-6
CDR3aa: CASSYGADNQPQHF

v_gene: TRBV3-1
CDR3aa: CASSQVSGDTQYF

v_gene: TRBV28
CDR3aa: CASSTAGTGIDEQYF

v_gene: TRBV5-1
CDR3aa: CASSLAGPPIYEQYF

v_gene: TRBV5-4
CDR3aa: CASSLEGAMGQYF

v_gene: TRBV7-2
CDR3aa: CASSLAGYPYEQYF

v_gene: TRBV20-1
CDR3aa: CSAWGQGAGGYTF

v_gene: TRBV7-9
CDR3aa: CASSLVGVPLYEQYF

v_gene: TRBV5-1
CDR3aa: CASSLDPGQGSEQYF

v_gene: TRBV15
CDR3aa: CATSRAAGGGYTF

v_gene: TRBV6-1
CDR3aa: CATEAGGPHNEQFF

v_gene: TRBV10-3
CDR3aa: CAVSEVAGGPRNEQFF

v_gene: TRBV6-1
CDR3aa: CASSEALGRVDSPLHF

v_gene: TRBV7-2
CDR3aa: CASSLVRDNYGYTF

v_gene: TRBV2
CDR3aa: CASSASRGLYTDTQYF

v_gene: TRBV28
CDR3aa: CASSFDRANTEAFF

v_gene: TRBV7-9
CDR3aa: CASSLDGRDEQYF

v_gene: TRBV30
CDR3aa: CAWTPTGGASGYTF

v_gene: TRBV30
CDR3aa: CAWSPSRQNYNYGYTF

v_gene: TRBV9
CDR3aa: CASSVAAASSYNSPLHF

v_gene: TRBV20-1
CDR3aa: CSARDFSNSPLHF

v_gene: TRBV2
CDR3aa: CASRWDQRAGELFF

v_gene: TRBV4-2
CDR3aa: CASSQYPGQGSYEQYF

v_gene: TRBV7-2
CDR3aa: CAGSRTSSGLNDEQYF

v_gene: TRBV3-1
CDR3aa: CASSTRTGMNPSSYNEQFF